A single sample gave rise to the 8 T cell receptor beta chains below, sequenced in a study of post-analysis software for immune sequencing data (dated by TCRdb to between 2014 and 2016). General findings and caveats noted by the study authors: Significantly higher frequencies in patients than in controls were found for about five TRBV segments, including TRBV5-6, TRBV5-1 and TRBV20-1.

These receptors' antigens are unknown. Libraries came from PCR. Sequencing was performed on an Illumina HiSeq 2500. To reduce PCR and sequencing biases, unique molecular identifiers were built into the TCR beta cDNA libraries. The public reads were run again by TCRdb, first through fastp at Q25 and then through MiXCR, and only productive beta chains were kept. Under each unique CDR3 protein, matching rows form one entry showing the most common genes and DNA. This sample gives around 770,000 distinct CDR3 sequences in total; about half of them show up just once. The ten most abundant clones make up approximately 5% of the sample. The sample taken for sequencing was blood. The receptors here all came from a girl aged 5-17 years with multiple sclerosis.

This rearrangement joins TRBV20-1 to TRBJ1-1; D perhaps matches TRBD1 (5 bases). Germline V CDR1 and CDR2: DFQATT, SNEGSKA (reference sequence). The V and J ends lost 6 bases and 4 bases respectively, with 15 bases between them. This CDR3 spans 13 amino acids. The DNA of the CDR3 is TGCAGTGCCGACCCCGGGGGGGGCACTGAAGCTTTCTTT. Residues: CSADPGGGTEAFF.

This sequence joins TRBV7-2 and TRBJ1-2; D gene uncertain. Trimming pared 1 base from V and 5 bases from J, leaving 11 bases between. The CDR3 runs 14 residues. Germline V gene lookup returns CDR1 SGHTA and CDR2 FQGNSA. CDR3 DNA: TGTGCCAGCAGCTTAGGGGGTATAGAGTATGGCTACACCTTC. Amino acids: CASSLGGIEYGYTF.

Of note for this clonotype: The germline gene is not matched at one end of the junction; a read error may be the cause. The V and J genes are TRBV5-5 and TRBJ2-6; a possible D gene is TRBD1 (5 bases). The CDR3 is made up of 17 amino acids. Germline CDR1 is SGHKS and CDR2 is YYEKEE (reference sequence). The CDR3: CASSLAWGLSGTNVLTF. The DNA of the CDR3 is TGTGCCAGCAGCTTGGCCTGGGGCCTCTCTGGGACCAACGTCCTGACTTTC.

The chain uses TRBV28 and TRBJ2-1; perhaps TRBD1 as D (5 bases). The germline V gene has CDR1 MDHEN and CDR2 SYDVKM. This CDR3 region has 14 residues. V lost 7 bases, J lost 4 bases, and 14 bases lay in between. CDR3 nucleotide sequence: TGTGCCAGCACCGATCTAGACAGTTACAATGAGCAGTTCTTC. Translating gives CASTDLDSYNEQFF.

This clonotype turned up a few times. This chain links TRBV9 with TRBJ2-1, with D hard to call. The CDR3 has 15 amino acids. Germline-derived CDR1 and CDR2 are SGDLS and YYNGEE. The V and J ends lost 0 bases and 0 bases respectively, with 7 bases between them. The CDR3 reads CASSVGVVSYNEQFF. CDR3 coding DNA: TGTGCCAGCAGCGTAGGGGTGGTCTCCTACAATGAGCAGTTCTTC.

The CDR3: CASSPGERVGADIQYF. CDR3 nucleotides: TGTGCCAGCAGCCCCGGGGAGAGGGTGGGGGCGGACATTCAGTACTTC. The chain couples TRBV3-1 to TRBJ2-4; D possibly corresponds to TRBD1 (6 bases). Germline V gene sequence: CDR1 LGHDT, CDR2 YNNKEL (reference sequence). V lost 4 bases to trimming and J lost 8 bases, with 21 bases between them. There are 16 residues in the CDR3.

V usage is TRBV29-1 and J usage is TRBJ2-5, with TRBD2 identical over 7 bases. Germline V gene data show CDR1 as SQVTM and CDR2 as ANQGSEA. After removal of 5 bases from V and 2 bases from J, the junction contained 2 bases not matched to a gene. The CDR3 extends over 12 amino acids. DNA of the CDR3: TGCAGCGTTAGTAGCGGGCAAGAGACCCAGTACTTC. The encoded protein is CSVSSGQETQYF.

The chain links TRBV12-3 or TRBV12-4 to TRBJ2-1; possibly TRBD1 or TRBD2 for D (6 bases each). Trimming took off 0 bases at V and 2 bases at J, with 11 bases between the two ends. This CDR3 is built from 16 residues. The CDR3 reads CASSLALEGAYNEQFF. CDR3 coding DNA: TGTGCCAGCAGTTTAGCGTTGGAGGGGGCCTACAATGAGCAGTTCTTC.